This T cell receptor beta chain emerged from a study of T cells after yellow fever vaccination. TCRdb reanalysed the 5' RACE reads using MiXCR and keeps one entry per CDR3 protein. This table holds about 170,000 distinct CDR3 sequences, approximately 11% found once. Germline V gene sequence: CDR1 SGHTA, CDR2 FQGNSA. The CDR3 is made up of 14 amino acids. V gave up 7 bases and J gave up 1 base; unmatched junction bases: 6. In this sample, this clonotype turned up a few times. Its antigen remains unidentified. Findings of the study overall: Weaker in magnitude, the secondary response showed a faster peak on day 5 versus 15.

The material was CD8+ T cells sorted from PBMCs, obtained 15 days after the yellow fever booster vaccination. The source is a man younger than 30 who received the YFV17D yellow fever vaccine. The V and J genes are TRBV7-2 and TRBJ2-5; 7 nucleotides match TRBD2. The CDR3, as DNA: TGTGCCAGCACCTTCCTAGCGGTCCAAGAGACCCAGTACTTC. Translation: CASTFLAVQETQYF.